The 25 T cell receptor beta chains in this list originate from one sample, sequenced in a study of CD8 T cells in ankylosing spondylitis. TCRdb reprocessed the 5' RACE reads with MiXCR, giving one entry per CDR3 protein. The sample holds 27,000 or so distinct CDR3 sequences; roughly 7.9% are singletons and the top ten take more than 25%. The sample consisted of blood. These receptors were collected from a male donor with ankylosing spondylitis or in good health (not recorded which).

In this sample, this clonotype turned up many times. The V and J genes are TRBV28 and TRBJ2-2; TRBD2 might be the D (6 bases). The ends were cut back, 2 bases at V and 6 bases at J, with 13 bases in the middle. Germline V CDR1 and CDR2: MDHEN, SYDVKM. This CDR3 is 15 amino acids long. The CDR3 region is CASSLRVSGPGELFF. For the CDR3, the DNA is TGTGCCAGCAGTTTAAGGGTTAGCGGTCCCGGGGAGCTGTTTTTT.

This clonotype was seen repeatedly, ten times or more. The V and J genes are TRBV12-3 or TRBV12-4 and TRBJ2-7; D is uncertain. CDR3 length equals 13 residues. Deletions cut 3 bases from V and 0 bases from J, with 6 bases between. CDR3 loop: CASSFGTSYEQYV. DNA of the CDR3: TGTGCCAGCAGTTTTGGTACCTCCTACGAGCAGTACGTC.

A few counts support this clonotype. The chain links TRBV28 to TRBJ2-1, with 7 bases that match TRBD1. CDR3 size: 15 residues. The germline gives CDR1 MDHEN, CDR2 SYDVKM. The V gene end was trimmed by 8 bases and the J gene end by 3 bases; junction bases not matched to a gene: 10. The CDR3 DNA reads TGTGCCAGCGAGGGGGACAGAACTTTCTACAATGAGCAGTTCTTC. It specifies CASEGDRTFYNEQFF.

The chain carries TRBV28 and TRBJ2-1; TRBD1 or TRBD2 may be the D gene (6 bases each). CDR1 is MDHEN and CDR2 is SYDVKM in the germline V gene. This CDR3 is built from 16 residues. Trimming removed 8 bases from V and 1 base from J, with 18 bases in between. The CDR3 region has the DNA TGTGCCAGCCGGGGGCTATTGGGGGAGTCCTACAATGAGCAGTTCTTC. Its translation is CASRGLLGESYNEQFF.

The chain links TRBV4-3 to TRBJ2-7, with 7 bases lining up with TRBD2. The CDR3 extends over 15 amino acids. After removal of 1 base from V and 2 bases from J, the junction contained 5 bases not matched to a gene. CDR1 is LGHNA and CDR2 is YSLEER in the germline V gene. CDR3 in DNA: TGCGCCAGCAGCCAAGTCTCTAGCGGAACCTACGAGCAGTACTTC. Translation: CASSQVSSGTYEQYF.

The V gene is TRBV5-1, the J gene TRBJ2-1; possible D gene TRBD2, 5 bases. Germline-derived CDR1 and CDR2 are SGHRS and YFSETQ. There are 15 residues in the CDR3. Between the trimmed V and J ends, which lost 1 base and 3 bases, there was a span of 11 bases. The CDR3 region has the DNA TGCGCCAGCAGCTTGTCCCGGGAACTCTACAATGAGCAGTTCTTC. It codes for CASSLSRELYNEQFF.

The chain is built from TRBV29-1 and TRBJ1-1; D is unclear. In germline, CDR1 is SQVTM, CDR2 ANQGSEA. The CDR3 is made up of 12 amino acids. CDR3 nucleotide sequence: TGCAGATTAAGAGGCGTAAGGACTGAAGCTTTCTTT. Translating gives CRLRGVRTEAFF. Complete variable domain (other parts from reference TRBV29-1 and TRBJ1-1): SAVISQKPSRDICQRGTSLTIQCQVDSQVTMMFWYRQQPGQSLTLIATANQGSEATYESGFVIDKFPISRPNLTFSTLTVSNMSPEDSSIYLCRLRGVRTEAFFGQGTRLTVV.

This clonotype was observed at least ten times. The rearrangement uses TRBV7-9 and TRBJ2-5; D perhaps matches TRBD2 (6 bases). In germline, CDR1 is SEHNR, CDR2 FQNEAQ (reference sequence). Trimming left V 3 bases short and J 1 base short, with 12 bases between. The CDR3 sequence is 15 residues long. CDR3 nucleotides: TGTGCCAGCAGCTTCTTCCACGGGGGCCAAGAGACCCAGTACTTC. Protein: CASSFFHGGQETQYF. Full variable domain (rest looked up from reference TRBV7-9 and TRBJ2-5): DTGVSQNPRHKITKRGQNVTFRCDPISEHNRLYWYRQTLGQGPEFLTYFQNEAQLEKSRLLSDRFSAERPKGSFSTLEIQRTEQGDSAMYLCASSFFHGGQETQYFGPGTRLLVL.

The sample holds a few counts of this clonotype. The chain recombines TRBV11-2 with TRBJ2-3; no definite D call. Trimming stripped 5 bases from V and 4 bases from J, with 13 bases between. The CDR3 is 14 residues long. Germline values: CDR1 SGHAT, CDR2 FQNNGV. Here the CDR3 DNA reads TGTGCCAGCAGCCCCGGCGCGAGATCAGATACGCAGTATTTT. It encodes CASSPGARSDTQYF.

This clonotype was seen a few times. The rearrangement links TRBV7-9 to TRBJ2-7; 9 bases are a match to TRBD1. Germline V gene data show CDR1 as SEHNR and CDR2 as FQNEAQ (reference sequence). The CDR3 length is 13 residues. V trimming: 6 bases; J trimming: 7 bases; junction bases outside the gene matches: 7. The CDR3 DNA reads TGTGCCAGCAGGGGACAGGGACAGCTTGAGCAGTACTTC. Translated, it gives CASRGQGQLEQYF.

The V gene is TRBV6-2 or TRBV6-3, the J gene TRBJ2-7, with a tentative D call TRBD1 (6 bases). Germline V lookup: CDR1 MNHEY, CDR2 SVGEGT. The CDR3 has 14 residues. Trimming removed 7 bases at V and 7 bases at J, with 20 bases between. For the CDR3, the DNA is TGTGCCAGCACATTCTATTCCGGGACACGGGAGCAGTACTTC. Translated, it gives CASTFYSGTREQYF.

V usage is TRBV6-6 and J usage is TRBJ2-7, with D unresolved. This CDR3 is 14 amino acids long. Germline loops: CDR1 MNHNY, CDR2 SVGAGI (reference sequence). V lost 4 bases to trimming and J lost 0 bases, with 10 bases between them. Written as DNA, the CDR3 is TGTGCCAGCAGTTTTCCGGGCTTCTCCTACGAGCAGTACGTC. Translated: CASSFPGFSYEQYV.

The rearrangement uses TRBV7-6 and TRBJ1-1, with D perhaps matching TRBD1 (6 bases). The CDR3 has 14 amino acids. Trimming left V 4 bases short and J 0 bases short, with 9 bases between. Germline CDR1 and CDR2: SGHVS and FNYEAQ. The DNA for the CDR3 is TGTGCCAGCAGCTCAACAGGGCTGAACACTGAAGCTTTCTTT. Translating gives CASSSTGLNTEAFF.

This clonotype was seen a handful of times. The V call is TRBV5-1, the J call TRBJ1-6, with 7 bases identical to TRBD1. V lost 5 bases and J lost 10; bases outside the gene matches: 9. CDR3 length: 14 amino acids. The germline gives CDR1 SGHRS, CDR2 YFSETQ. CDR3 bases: TGCGCCAGCAGATCAAACAGGGGAGAGTCACCCCTCCACTTT. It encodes CASRSNRGESPLHF.

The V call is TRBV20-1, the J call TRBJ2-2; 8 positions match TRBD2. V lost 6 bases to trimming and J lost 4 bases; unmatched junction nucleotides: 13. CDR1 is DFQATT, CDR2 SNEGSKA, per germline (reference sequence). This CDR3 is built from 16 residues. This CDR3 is CSAAIFRGGGTGELFF. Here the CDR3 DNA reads TGCAGTGCCGCTATTTTTCGGGGGGGCGGCACCGGGGAGCTGTTTTTT.

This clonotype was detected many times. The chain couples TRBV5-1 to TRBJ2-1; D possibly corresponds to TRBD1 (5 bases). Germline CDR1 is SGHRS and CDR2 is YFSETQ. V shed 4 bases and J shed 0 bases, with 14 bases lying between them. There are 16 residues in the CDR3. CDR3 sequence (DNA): TGCGCCAGCAGCCTGCAGTCAGGGCTCTCCTACAATGAGCAGTTCTTC. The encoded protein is CASSLQSGLSYNEQFF.

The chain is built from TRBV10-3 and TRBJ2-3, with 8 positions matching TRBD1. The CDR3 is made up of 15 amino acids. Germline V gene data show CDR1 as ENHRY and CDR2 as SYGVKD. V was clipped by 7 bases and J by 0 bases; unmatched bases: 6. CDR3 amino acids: CAIMPGQASTDTQYF. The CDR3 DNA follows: TGTGCCATCATGCCGGGACAGGCTAGCACAGATACGCAGTATTTT.

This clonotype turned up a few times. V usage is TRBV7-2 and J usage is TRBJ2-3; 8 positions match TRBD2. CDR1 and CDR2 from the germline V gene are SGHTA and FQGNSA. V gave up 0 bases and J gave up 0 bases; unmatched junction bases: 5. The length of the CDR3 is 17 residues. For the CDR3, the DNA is TGTGCCAGCAGCTTAGCTAGTGGCGGGGGGAGCACAGATACGCAGTATTTT. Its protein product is CASSLASGGGSTDTQYF.

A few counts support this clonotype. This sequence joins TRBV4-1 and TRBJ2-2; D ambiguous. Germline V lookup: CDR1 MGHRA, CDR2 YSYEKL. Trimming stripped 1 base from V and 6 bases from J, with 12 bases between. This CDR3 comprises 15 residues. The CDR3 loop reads CASSQGVNWAGELFF. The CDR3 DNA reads TGCGCCAGCAGCCAAGGGGTCAATTGGGCCGGGGAGCTGTTTTTT.

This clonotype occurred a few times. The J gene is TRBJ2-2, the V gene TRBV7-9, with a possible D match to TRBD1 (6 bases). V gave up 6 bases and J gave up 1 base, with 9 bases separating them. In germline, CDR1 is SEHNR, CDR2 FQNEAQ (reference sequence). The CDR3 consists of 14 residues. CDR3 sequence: CASSWTENTGELFF. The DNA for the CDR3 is TGTGCCAGCAGTTGGACAGAGAACACCGGGGAGCTGTTTTTT.

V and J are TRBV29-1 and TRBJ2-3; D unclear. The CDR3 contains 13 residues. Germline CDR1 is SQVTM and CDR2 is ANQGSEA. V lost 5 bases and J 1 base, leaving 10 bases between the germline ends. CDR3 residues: CSVRTVGTDTQYF. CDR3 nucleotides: TGCAGCGTTAGGACGGTTGGCACAGATACGCAGTATTTT.

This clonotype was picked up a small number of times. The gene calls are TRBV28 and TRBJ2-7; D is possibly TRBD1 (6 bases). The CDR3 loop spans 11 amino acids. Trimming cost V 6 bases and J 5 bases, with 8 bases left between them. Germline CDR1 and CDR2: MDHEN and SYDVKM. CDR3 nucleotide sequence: TGTGCCAGCAGCTACAGGGACGAGCAGTACTTC. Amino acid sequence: CASSYRDEQYF.

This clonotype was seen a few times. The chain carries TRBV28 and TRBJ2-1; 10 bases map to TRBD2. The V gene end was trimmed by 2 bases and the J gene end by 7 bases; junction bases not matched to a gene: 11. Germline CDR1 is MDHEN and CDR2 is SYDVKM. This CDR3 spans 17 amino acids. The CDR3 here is CASSLPTGTSVGNEQFF. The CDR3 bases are TGTGCCAGCAGTTTACCTACCGGGACTAGCGTCGGGAATGAGCAGTTCTTC.

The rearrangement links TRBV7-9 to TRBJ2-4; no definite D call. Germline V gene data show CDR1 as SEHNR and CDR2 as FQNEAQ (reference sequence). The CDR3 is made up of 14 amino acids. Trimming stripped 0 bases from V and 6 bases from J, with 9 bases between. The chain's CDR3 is CASSLAQIGNIQYF. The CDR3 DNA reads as TGTGCCAGCAGCTTAGCTCAGATAGGAAACATTCAGTACTTC.

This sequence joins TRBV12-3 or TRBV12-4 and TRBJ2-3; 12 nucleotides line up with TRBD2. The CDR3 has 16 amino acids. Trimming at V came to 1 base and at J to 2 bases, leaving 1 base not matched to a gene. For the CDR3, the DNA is TGTGCCAGCAGTTTAGGGACTAGCGGGGTCACAGATACGCAGTATTTT. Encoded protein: CASSLGTSGVTDTQYF.